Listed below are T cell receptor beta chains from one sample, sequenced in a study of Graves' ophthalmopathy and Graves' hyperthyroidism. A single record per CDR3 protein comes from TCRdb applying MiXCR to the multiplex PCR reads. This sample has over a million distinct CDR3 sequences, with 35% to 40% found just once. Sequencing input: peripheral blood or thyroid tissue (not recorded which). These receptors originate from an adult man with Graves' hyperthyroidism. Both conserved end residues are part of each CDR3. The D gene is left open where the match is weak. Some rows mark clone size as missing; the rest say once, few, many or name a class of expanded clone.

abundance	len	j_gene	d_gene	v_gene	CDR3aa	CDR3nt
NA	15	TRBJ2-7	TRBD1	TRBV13	CASSFGRTGSGEQYF	TGTGCCAGCAGCTTTGGTCGGACAGGGTCGGGCGAGCAGTACTTC
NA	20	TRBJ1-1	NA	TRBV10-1	CASSEAGSSSGAYPNTEAFF	TGCGCCAGCAGTGAGGCGGGATCTAGCTCTGGGGCCTACCCGAACACTGAAGCTTTCTTT
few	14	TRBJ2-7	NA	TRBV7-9	CASSQGGFLYEQYF	TGTGCCAGCAGCCAGGGGGGGTTTTTGTACGAGCAGTACTTC
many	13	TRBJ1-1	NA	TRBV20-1	CSAPPFGNTEAFF	TGCAGTGCCCCCCCCTTTGGAAACACTGAAGCTTTCTTT
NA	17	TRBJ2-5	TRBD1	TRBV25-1	CASSGRPGQGAGETQYF	TGTGCCAGCAGTGGAAGACCGGGACAGGGGGCTGGTGAGACCCAGTACTTC
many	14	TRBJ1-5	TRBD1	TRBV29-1	CSVGQGGRNQPQHF	TGCAGCGTGGGGCAGGGGGGGCGCAATCAGCCCCAGCATTTT
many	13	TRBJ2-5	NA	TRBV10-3	CASSKDSGPTQYF	TGTGCCAGCAGTAAGGACAGCGGGCCGACCCAGTACTTC
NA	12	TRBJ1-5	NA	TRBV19	CAGRVGNQPQHF	TGTGCCGGTAGGGTCGGCAATCAGCCCCAGCATTTT
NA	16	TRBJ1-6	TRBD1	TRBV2	CASSTGQGPSNSPLHF	TGTGCCAGCAGTACGGGACAGGGACCGTCCAATTCACCCCTCCACTTT
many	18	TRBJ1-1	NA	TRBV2	CASSERPWAGDRKAEAFF	TGTGCCAGCAGTGAAAGGCCCTGGGCAGGGGATAGGAAGGCTGAAGCTTTCTTT
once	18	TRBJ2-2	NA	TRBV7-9	CASSLDSPGRSNTGELFF	TGTGCCAGCAGCCTAGATTCCCCCGGCAGGTCGAACACCGGGGAGCTGTTTTTT
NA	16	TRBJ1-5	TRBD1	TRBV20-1	CSARTGTAYSNQPQHF	TGCAGTGCTAGGACAGGGACCGCTTATAGCAATCAGCCCCAGCATTTT
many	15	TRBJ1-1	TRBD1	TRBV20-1	CSAREGTGGATEAFF	TGCAGTGCTAGAGAGGGGACAGGGGGCGCCACTGAAGCTTTCTTT
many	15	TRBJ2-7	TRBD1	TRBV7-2	CASSRTGTGHYEQYF	TGTGCCAGCAGCCGAACCGGGACAGGGCACTACGAGCAGTACTTC
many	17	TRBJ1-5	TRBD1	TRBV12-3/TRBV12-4	CASSLAKEGQGAQPQHF	TGTGCCAGCAGTTTAGCGAAAGAGGGGCAGGGGGCTCAGCCCCAGCATTTT
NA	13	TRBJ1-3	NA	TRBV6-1	CASLRYSGNTIYF	TGTGCCAGCTTAAGATACTCTGGAAACACCATATATTTT